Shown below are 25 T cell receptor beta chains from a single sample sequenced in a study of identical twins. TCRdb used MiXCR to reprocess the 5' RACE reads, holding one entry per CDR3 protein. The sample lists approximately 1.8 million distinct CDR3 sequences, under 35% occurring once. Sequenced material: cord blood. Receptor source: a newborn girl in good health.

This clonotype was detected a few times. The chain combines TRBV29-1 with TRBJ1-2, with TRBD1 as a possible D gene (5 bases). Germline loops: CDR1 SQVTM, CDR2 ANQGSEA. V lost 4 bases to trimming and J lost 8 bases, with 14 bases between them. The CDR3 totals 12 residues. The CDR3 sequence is CSVVQGGSGYTF. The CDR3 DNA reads TGCAGCGTTGTCCAGGGAGGATCAGGCTACACCTTC.

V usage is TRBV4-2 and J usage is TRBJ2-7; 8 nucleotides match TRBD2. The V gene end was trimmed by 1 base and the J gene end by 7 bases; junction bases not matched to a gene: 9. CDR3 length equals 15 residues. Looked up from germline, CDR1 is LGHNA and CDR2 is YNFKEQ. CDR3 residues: CASSQAGGYYNEQYF. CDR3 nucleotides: TGTGCCAGCAGCCAAGCGGGGGGGTACTACAATGAGCAGTACTTC.

CDR3: CASSLGERRGGRSTDTQYF. The CDR3 bases are TGTGCCAGCAGTTTGGGGGAGCGGCGGGGGGGCCGGAGCACAGATACGCAGTATTTT. The chain links TRBV12-3 or TRBV12-4 to TRBJ2-3; 9 bases are shared with TRBD2. The trim removed 3 bases at V and 0 bases at J, leaving 13 bases unmatched. The CDR3 runs to 19 residues.

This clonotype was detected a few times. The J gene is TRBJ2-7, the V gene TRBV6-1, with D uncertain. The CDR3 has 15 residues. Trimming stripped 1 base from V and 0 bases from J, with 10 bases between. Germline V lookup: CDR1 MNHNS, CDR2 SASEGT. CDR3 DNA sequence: TGTGCCAGCAGTGAAGAGGTCACCGACTCCTACGAGCAGTACTTC. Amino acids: CASSEEVTDSYEQYF.

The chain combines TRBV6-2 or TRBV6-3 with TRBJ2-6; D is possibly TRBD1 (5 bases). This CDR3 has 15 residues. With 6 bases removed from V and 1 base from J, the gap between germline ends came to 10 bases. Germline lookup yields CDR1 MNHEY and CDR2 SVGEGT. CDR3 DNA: TGTGCCAGCAGAACTCAGGGTTCTGGGGCCAACGTCCTGACTTTC. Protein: CASRTQGSGANVLTF.

For the CDR3, the DNA is TGCGCCAGCAGCTTGGTTCGACCGGCGGCGGCAGGGGTTGGCTATGGCTACACCTTC. Translated, it gives CASSLVRPAAAGVGYGYTF. The chain uses TRBV5-1 and TRBJ1-2; weak D call: TRBD1 (6 bases). Trimming stripped 0 bases from V and 4 bases from J, with 25 bases between. The CDR3 spans 19 residues. Germline V gives CDR1 SGHRS, CDR2 YFSETQ. Combining the CDR3 with reference TRBV5-1 and TRBJ1-2 gives the whole variable domain KAGVTQTPRYLIKTRGQQVTLSCSPISGHRSVSWYQQTPGQGLQFLFEYFSETQRNKGNFPGRFSGRQFSNSRSEMNVSTLELGDSALYLCASSLVRPAAAGVGYGYTFGSGTRLTVV.

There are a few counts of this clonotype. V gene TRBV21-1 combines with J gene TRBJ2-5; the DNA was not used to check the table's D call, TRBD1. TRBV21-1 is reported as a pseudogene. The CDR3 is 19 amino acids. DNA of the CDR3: TGTGCCAGCAGCAAAGTTTCAGACCGTGAGGACAGTCGAAGTGAGACCCAGTACTTC. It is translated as CASSKVSDREDSRSETQYF.

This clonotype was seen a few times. The CDR3 nucleotides are TGTGCCAGCAGATTGTCAGCCACGGGTTTGTACAATGAGCAGTTCTTC. Translated: CASRLSATGLYNEQFF. The J gene is TRBJ2-1, the V gene TRBV6-1; D is unclear. From germline, CDR1 is MNHNS and CDR2 SASEGT. V lost 6 bases and J 4 bases, leaving 19 bases between the germline ends. The CDR3 loop spans 16 amino acids.

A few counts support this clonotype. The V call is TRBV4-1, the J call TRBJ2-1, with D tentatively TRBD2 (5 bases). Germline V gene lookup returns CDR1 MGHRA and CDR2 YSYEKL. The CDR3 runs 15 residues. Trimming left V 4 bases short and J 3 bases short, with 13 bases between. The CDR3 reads CASSRDGVGYNEQFF. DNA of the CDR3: TGCGCCAGCAGCCGAGACGGGGTGGGCTACAATGAGCAGTTCTTC.

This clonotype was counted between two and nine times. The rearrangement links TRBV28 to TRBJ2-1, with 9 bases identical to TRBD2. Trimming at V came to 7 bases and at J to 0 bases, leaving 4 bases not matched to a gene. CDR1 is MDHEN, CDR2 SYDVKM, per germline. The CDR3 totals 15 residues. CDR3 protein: CASNSGSISYNEQFF. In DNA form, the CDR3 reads TGTGCCAGCAATAGCGGGAGCATCTCCTACAATGAGCAGTTCTTC.

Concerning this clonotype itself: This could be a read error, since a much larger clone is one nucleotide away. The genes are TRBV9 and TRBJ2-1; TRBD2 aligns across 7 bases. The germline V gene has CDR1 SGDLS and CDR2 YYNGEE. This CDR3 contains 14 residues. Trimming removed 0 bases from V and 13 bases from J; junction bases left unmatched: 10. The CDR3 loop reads CASSVGLAQETQFF. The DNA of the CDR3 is TGTGCCAGCAGCGTAGGACTAGCCCAAGAGACCCAGTTCTTC.

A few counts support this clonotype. CDR3 nucleotide sequence: TGCAGCGCCGAGCGGGAGCTCGAGCAGTACTTC. Its protein is CSAERELEQYF. V gene TRBV29-1 combines with J gene TRBJ2-7; the match to TRBD2 covers 8 bases. Germline trimming cut 7 bases from V and 6 bases from J; bases unmatched to any gene: 5. The CDR3 has 11 residues. Germline values: CDR1 SQVTM, CDR2 ANQGSEA.

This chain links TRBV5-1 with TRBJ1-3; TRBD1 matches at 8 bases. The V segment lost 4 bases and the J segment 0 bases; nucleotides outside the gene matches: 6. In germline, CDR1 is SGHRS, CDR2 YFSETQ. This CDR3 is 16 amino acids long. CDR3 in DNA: TGCGCCAGCAGCGGGGGACAGGCCAGCTCTGGAAACACCATATATTTT. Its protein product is CASSGGQASSGNTIYF.

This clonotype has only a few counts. CDR3 nucleotide sequence: TGTGCCAGCCTCTCGGGGAATCCAGGGGACAATGAGCAGTTCTTC. Encoded protein: CASLSGNPGDNEQFF. The rearrangement links TRBV11-3 to TRBJ2-1; a weak D match, TRBD1 (6 bases). This CDR3 has 15 amino acids. Germline assignment: CDR1 SGHNT and CDR2 YENEEA. V was shortened by 8 bases and J by 5 bases, with 19 bases between the two germline ends.

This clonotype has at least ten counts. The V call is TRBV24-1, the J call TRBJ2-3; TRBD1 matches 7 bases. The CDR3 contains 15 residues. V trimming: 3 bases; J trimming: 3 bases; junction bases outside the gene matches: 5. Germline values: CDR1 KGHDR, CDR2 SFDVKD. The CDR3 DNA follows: TGTGCCACCAGTGATCCGGGACAGCGAACAGATACGCAGTATTTT. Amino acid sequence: CATSDPGQRTDTQYF.

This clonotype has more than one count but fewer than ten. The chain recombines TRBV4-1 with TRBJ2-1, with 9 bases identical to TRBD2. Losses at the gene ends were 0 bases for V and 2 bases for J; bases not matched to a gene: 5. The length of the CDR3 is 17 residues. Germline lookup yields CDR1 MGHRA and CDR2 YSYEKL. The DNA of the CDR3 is TGCGCCAGCAGCCAAGAGCCTAGCGGGGACGCCTACAATGAGCAGTTCTTC. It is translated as CASSQEPSGDAYNEQFF.

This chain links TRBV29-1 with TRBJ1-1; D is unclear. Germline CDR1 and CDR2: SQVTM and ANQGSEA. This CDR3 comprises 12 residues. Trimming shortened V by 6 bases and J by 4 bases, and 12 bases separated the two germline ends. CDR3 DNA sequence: TGCAGCGTGGCTCGAATGAGCACTGAAGCTTTCTTT. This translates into CSVARMSTEAFF. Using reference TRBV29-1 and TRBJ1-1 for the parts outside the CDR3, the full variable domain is SAVISQKPSRDICQRGTSLTIQCQVDSQVTMMFWYRQQPGQSLTLIATANQGSEATYESGFVIDKFPISRPNLTFSTLTVSNMSPEDSSIYLCSVARMSTEAFFGQGTRLTVV.

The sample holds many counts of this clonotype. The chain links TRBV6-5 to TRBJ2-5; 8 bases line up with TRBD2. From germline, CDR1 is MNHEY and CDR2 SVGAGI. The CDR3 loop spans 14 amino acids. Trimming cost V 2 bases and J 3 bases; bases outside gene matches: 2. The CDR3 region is CASSYVGREETQYF. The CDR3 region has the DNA TGTGCCAGCAGTTACGTCGGGAGGGAAGAGACCCAGTACTTC.

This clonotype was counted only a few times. The chain's CDR3 is CSARLAGGWTDTQYF. CDR3 bases: TGCAGTGCAAGACTAGCGGGAGGTTGGACAGATACGCAGTATTTT. The chain employs TRBV20-1 and TRBJ2-3; 13 positions match TRBD2. V was pared by 6 bases and J by 3 bases, with 6 bases of the junction left unmatched. The CDR3 is made up of 15 amino acids. Germline V gives CDR1 DFQATT, CDR2 SNEGSKA (reference sequence).

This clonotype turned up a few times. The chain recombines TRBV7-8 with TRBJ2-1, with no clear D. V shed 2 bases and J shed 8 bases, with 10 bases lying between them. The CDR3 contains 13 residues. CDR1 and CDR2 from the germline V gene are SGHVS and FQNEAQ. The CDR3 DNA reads TGTGCCAGCAGCTTAATGTGGCGTGATGAGCAGTTCTTC. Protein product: CASSLMWRDEQFF.

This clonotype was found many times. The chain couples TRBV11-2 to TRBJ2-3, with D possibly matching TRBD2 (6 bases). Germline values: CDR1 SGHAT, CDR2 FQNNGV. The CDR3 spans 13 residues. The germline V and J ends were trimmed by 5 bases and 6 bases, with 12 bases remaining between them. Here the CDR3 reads CASSLGGLDTQYF. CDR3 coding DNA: TGTGCCAGCAGCCTGGGGGGACTTGATACGCAGTATTTT.

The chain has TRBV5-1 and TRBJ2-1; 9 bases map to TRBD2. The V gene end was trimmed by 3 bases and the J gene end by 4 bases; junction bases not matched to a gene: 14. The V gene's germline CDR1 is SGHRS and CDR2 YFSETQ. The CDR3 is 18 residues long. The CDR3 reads CASSSPKLLAGLYNEQFF. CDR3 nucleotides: TGCGCCAGCAGCTCCCCAAAATTACTAGCGGGCCTATACAATGAGCAGTTCTTC.

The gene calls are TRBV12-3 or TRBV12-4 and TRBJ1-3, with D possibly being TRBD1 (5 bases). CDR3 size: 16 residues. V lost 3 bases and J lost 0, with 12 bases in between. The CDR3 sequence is CASSFRDGGSGNTIYF. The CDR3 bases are TGTGCCAGCAGTTTCAGGGACGGTGGCTCTGGAAACACCATATATTTT.

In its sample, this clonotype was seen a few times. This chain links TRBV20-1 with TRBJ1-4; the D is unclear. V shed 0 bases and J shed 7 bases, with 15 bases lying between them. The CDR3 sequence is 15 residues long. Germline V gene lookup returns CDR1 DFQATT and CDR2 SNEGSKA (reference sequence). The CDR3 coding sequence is TGCAGTGCTAGAGATTGGGTCCCCCTTCGTGAAAAACTGTTTTTT. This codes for CSARDWVPLREKLFF.

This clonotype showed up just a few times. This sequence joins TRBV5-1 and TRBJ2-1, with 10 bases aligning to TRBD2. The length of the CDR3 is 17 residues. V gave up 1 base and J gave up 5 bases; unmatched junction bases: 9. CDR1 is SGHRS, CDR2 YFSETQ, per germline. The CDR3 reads CASSLHLGLAPNNEQFF. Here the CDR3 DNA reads TGCGCCAGCAGCTTGCATTTGGGACTAGCGCCAAACAATGAGCAGTTCTTC. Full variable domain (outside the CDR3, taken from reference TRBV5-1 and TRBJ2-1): KAGVTQTPRYLIKTRGQQVTLSCSPISGHRSVSWYQQTPGQGLQFLFEYFSETQRNKGNFPGRFSGRQFSNSRSEMNVSTLELGDSALYLCASSLHLGLAPNNEQFFGPGTRLTVL.